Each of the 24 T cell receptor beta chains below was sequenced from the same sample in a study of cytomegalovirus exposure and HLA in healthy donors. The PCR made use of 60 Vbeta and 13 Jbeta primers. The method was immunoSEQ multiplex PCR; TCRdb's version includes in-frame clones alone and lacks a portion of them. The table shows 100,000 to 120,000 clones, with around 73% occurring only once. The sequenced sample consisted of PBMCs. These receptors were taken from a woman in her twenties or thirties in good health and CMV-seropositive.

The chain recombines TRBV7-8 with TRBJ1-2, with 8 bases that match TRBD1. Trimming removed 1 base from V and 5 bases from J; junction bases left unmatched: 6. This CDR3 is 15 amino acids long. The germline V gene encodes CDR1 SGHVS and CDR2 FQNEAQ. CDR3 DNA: TGTGCCAGCAGCTTAGAGGCAGGGGGCGCATATGGCTACACCTTC. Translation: CASSLEAGGAYGYTF.

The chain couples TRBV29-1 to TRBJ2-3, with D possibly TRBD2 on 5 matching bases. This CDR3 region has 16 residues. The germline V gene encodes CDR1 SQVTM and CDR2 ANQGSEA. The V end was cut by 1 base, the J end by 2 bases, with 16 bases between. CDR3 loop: CSVEVGTRGPTDTQYF. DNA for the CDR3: TGCAGCGTTGAAGTAGGCACCCGAGGGCCCACAGATACGCAGTATTTT.

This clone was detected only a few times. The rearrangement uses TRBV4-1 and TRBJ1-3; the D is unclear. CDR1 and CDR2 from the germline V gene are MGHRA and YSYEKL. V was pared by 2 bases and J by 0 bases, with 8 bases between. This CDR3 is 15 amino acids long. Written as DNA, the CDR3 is TGCGCCAGCAGCCAACCCCCCAGCTCTGGAAACACCATATATTTT. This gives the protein CASSQPPSSGNTIYF.

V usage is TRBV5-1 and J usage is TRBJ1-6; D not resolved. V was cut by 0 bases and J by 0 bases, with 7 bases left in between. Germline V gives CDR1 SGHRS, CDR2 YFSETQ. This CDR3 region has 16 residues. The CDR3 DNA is TGCGCCAGCAGCTTGGAATCTAGCTCCTATAATTCACCCCTCCACTTT. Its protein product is CASSLESSSYNSPLHF.

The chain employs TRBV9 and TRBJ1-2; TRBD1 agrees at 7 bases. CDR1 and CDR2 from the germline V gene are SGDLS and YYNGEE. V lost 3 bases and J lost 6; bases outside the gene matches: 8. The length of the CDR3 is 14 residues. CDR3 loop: CASSGDRVWDGYTF. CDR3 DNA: TGTGCCAGCAGCGGCGACAGGGTTTGGGATGGCTACACCTTC.

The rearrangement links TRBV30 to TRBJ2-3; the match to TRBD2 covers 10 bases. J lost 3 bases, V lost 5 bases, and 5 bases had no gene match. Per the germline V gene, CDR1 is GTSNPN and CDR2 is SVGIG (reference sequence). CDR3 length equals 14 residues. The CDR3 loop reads CAWGLAGATDTQYF. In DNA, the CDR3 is TGTGCCTGGGGCCTAGCGGGGGCTACAGATACGCAGTATTTT.

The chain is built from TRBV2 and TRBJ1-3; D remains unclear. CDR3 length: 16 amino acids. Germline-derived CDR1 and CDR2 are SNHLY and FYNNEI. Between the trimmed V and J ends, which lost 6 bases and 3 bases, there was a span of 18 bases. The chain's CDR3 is CASSGRVLGDGNTIYF. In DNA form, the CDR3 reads TGTGCCAGCAGCGGACGGGTACTAGGAGATGGAAACACCATATATTTT.

CDR3 loop: CASSQGWPPLHF. Written as DNA, the CDR3 is TGTGCCAGCAGCCAGGGTTGGCCACCCCTCCACTTT. The rearrangement links TRBV6-1 to TRBJ1-6; D might be TRBD1 (5 bases). Trimming took 6 bases from V and 11 from J, leaving 11 bases between them. The CDR3 has 12 amino acids. The germline V gene has CDR1 MNHNS and CDR2 SASEGT.

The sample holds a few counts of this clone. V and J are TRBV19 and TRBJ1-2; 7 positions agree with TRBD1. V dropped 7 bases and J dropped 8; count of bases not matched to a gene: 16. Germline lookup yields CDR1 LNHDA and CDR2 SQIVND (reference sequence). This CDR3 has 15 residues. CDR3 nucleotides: TGTGCCAGTAAGGGAGAGGGGGCCTTAACTCAGGGCTACACCTTC. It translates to CASKGEGALTQGYTF.

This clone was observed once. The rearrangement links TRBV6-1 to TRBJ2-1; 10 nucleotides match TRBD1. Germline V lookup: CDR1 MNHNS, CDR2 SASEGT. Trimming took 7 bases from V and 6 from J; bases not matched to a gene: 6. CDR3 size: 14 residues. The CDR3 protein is CASTGTGESNEQFF. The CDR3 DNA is TGTGCCAGCACCGGGACAGGGGAGTCCAATGAGCAGTTCTTC.

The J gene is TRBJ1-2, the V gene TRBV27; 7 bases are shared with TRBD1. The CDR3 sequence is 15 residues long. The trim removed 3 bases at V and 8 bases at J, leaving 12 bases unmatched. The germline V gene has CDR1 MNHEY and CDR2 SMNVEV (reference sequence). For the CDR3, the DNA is TGTGCCAGCAGTTTTGAGGGAGTACAGGGGTTGGGCTACACCTTC. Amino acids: CASSFEGVQGLGYTF.

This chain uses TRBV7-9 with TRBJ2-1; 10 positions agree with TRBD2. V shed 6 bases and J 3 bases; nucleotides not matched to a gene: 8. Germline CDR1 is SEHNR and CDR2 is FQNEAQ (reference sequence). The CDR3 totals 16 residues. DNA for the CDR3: TGTGCCAGCAGTTTCTCTAGCGGGGGCATCTACAATGAGCAGTTCTTC. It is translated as CASSFSSGGIYNEQFF. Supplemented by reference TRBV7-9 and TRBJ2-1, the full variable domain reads DTGVSQNPRHKITKRGQNVTFRCDPISEHNRLYWYRQTLGQGPEFLTYFQNEAQLEKSRLLSDRFSAERPKGSFSTLEIQRTEQGDSAMYLCASSFSSGGIYNEQFFGPGTRLTVL.

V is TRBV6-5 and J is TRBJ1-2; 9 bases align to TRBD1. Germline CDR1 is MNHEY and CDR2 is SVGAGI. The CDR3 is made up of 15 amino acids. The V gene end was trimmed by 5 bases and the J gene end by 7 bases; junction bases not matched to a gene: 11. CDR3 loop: CASSLKTGGASGYTF. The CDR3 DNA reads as TGTGCCAGCAGTCTTAAGACAGGGGGAGCTTCTGGCTACACCTTC.

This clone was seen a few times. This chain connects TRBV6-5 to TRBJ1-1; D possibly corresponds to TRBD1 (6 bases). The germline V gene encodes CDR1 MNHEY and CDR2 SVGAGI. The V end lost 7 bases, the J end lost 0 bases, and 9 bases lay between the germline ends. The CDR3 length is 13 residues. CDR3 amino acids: CASNYRVNTEAFF. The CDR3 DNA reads TGTGCCAGCAACTACAGGGTGAACACTGAAGCTTTCTTT.

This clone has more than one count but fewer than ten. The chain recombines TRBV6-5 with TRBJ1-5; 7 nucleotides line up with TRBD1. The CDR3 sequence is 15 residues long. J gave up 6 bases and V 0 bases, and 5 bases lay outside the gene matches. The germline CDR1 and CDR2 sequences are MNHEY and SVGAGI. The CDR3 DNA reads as TGTGCCAGCAGTTACTCAGGACAGGCCGGTCAGCCCCAGCATTTT. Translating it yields CASSYSGQAGQPQHF.

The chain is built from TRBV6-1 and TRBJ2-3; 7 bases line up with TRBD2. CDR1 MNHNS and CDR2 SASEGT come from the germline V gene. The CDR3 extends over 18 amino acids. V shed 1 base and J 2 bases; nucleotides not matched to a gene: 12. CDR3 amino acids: CASSEGAGDLHVTDTQYF. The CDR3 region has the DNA TGTGCCAGCAGTGAAGGGGCGGGAGATCTACACGTCACAGATACGCAGTATTTT.

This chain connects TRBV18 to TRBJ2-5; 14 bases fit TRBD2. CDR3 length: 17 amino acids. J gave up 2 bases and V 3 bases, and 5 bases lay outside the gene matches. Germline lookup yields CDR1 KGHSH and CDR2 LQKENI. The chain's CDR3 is CASSPRLAGGWQETQYF. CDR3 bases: TGTGCCAGCTCACCGCGACTAGCGGGAGGGTGGCAAGAGACCCAGTACTTC. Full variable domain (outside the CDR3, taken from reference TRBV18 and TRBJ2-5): NAGVMQNPRHLVRRRGQEARLRCSPMKGHSHVYWYRQLPEEGLKFMVYLQKENIIDESGMPKERFSAEFPKEGPSILRIQQVVRGDSAAYFCASSPRLAGGWQETQYFGPGTRLLVL.

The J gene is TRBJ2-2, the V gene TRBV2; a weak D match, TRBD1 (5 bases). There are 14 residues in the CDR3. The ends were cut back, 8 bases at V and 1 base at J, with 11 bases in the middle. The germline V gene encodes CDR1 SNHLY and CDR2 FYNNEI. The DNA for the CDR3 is TGTGCCAGCGTTCCCAGGGTGAACACCGGGGAGCTGTTTTTT. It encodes CASVPRVNTGELFF.

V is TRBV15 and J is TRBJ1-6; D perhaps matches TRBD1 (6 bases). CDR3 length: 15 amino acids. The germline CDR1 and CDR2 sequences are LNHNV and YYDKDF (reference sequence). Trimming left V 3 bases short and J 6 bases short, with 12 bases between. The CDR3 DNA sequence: TGTGCCACCAGCAGCAAACAGGGCGGTAATTCACCCCTCCACTTT. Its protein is CATSSKQGGNSPLHF.

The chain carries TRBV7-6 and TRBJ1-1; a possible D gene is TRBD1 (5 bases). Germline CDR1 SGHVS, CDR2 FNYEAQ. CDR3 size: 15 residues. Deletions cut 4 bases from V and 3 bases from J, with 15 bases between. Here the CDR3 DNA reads TGTGCCAGCAGCTCTCGGGCAGGGTTGGACACTGAAGCTTTCTTT. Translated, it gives CASSSRAGLDTEAFF. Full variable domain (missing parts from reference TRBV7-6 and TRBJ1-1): GAGVSQSPRYKVTKRGQDVALRCDPISGHVSLYWYRQALGQGPEFLTYFNYEAQQDKSGLPNDRFSAERPEGSISTLTIQRTEQRDSAMYRCASSSRAGLDTEAFFGQGTRLTVV.

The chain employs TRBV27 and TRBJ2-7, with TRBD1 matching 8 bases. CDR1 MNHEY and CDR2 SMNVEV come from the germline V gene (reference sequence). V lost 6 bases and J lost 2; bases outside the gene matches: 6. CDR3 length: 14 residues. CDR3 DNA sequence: TGTGCCAGCAGACCTACAGGGGGAACCTACGAGCAGTACTTC. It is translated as CASRPTGGTYEQYF.

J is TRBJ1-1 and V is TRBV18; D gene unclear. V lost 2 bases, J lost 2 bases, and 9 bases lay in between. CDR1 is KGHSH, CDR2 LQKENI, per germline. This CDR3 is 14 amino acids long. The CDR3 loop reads CASSPEAGNTEAFF. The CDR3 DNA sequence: TGTGCCAGCTCACCAGAGGCGGGAAACACTGAAGCTTTCTTT.

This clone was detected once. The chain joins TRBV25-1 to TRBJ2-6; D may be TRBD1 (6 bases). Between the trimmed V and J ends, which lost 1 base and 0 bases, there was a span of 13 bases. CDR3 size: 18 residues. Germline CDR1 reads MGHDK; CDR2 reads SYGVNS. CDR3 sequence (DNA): TGTGCCAGCAGTGAATCAACAGGGCCCCACTCTGGGGCCAACGTCCTGACTTTC. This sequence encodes CASSESTGPHSGANVLTF.

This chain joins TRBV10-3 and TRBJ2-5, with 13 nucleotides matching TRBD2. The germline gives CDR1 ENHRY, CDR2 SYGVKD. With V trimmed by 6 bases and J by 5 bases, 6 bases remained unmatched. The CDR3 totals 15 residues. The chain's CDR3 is CAISAGTSGTETQYF. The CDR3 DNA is TGTGCCATCAGCGCCGGGACTAGCGGGACGGAGACCCAGTACTTC.